The clone carrying this TCR beta chain was detected once. Its antigen is currently unknown. This sample stems from a study of shared clonotypes between healthy human individuals. Across the whole study: Per-donor plates numbered three CD4 naive, three CD4 memory, two CD8 naive and one CD8 memory.

CDR3 length: 14 residues. Germline CDR1 SGHAT, CDR2 FQNNGV. Trimming pared 7 bases from V and 3 bases from J, leaving 16 bases between. The study's findings and limits: Memory subsets had estimated richness that was generally smaller than that of naive subsets. Measured sharing among donors was expected to vary with sequencing depth.

Cells designated naive CD8 were CD45RO-negative and were positively selected for CCR7, with terminally differentiated effector memory CD45RA+ cells excluded. Researchers divided each subset's genomic DNA evenly across several immunoSEQ plates. Some clones are missing from TCRdb's copy, which holds only in-frame ones; the method was immunoSEQ multiplex PCR. The sample holds nearly 2 million clones; about 95% are singletons and the top ten take less than 1.5%. The chain has TRBV11-2 and TRBJ2-7; D remains unclear. This clonotype was obtained from a man between 18 and 29 years old in good health. Sequenced input: naive CD8+ T cells sorted from blood. DNA of the CDR3: TGTGCCAGCACTGCATGGTGGCTCGGCTACGAGCAGTACTTC. Encoded protein: CASTAWWLGYEQYF.